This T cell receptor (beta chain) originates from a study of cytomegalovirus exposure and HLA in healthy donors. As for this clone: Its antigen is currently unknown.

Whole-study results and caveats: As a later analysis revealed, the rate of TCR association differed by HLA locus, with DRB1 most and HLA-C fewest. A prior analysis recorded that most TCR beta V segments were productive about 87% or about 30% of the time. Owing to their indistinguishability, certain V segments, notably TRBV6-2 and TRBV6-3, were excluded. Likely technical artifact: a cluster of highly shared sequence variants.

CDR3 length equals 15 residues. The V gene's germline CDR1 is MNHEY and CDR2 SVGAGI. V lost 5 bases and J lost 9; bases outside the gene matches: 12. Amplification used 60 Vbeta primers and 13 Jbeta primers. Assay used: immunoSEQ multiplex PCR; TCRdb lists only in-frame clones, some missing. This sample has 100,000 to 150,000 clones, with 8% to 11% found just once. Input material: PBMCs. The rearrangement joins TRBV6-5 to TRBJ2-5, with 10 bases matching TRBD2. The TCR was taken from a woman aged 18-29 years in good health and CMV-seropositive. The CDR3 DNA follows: TGTGCCAGCAGTCCCGAGTCTAGCGGGGGATGGCCCCAGTACTTC. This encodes CASSPESSGGWPQYF.